What follows are 30 T cell receptor beta chains derived from one specimen sequenced in a study of blood T cell repertoires in COVID-19. Only in-frame clones appear in the TCRdb table, and some are missing; sequencing was by immunoSEQ multiplex PCR. Of 200,000 to 250,000 clones in the sample, 86% were seen once. The source material was PBMCs or T cells enriched from blood (not recorded which). Receptors originate from a woman aged 40 to 50 with acute COVID-19.

This rearrangement joins TRBV2 to TRBJ1-3, with D hard to call. Per germline, CDR1 SNHLY and CDR2 FYNNEI. The CDR3 length is 14 residues. V was trimmed by 4 bases and J by 4 bases, leaving 11 bases between them. CDR3 DNA sequence: TGTGCCAGCAGTGCGTTCGTGGCCGGAAACACCATATATTTT. This gives the protein CASSAFVAGNTIYF.

V usage is TRBV10-3 and J usage is TRBJ1-1, with a tentative D call TRBD1 (5 bases). CDR3 length equals 15 residues. Germline lookup yields CDR1 ENHRY and CDR2 SYGVKD. The V end was cut by 2 bases, the J end by 1 base, with 11 bases between. The CDR3: CAISELGLQNTEAFF. In DNA, the CDR3 is TGTGCCATCAGTGAGCTGGGACTGCAGAACACTGAAGCTTTCTTT.

This clone has just a few counts. The junction differs from germline at one of its ends, possibly a read error. The chain couples TRBV2 to TRBJ1-5, with 8 positions matching TRBD1. Germline values: CDR1 SNHLY, CDR2 FYNNEI. This CDR3 region has 11 residues. The CDR3 DNA sequence: TGTGCCAGCAGTGAATCAGGGGGCAAGAATTTT. Amino acid sequence: CASSESGGKNF.

In its sample, this clone was seen a few times. The chain joins TRBV9 to TRBJ1-1; D might be TRBD1 (5 bases). The V end was cut by 4 bases, the J end by 1 base, with 11 bases between. This CDR3 comprises 14 residues. Germline CDR1 is SGDLS and CDR2 is YYNGEE. CDR3 sequence: CASSLDMTNTEAFF. The CDR3 nucleotides read TGTGCCAGCAGCTTGGACATGACGAACACTGAAGCTTTCTTT.

The J gene is TRBJ1-4, the V gene TRBV19, with D possibly TRBD1 on 5 matching bases. Trimming took off 10 bases at V and 5 bases at J, with 17 bases between the two ends. This CDR3 has 14 amino acids. CDR1 and CDR2 from the germline V gene are LNHDA and SQIVND (reference sequence). The CDR3 DNA reads as TGTGCCATTAGCCCGGGACTCATGAATGAAAAACTGTTTTTT. It yields the protein CAISPGLMNEKLFF.

In this sample, this clone turned up a few times. The chain recombines TRBV19 with TRBJ1-5, with TRBD1 identical over 9 bases. With V trimmed by 8 bases and J by 1 base, 3 bases remained unmatched. This CDR3 has 14 amino acids. Germline V CDR1 and CDR2: LNHDA, SQIVND (reference sequence). This CDR3 reads CASGGQGSNQPQHF. CDR3 nucleotide sequence: TGTGCCAGTGGGGGACAGGGAAGCAATCAGCCCCAGCATTTT.

The chain links TRBV5-1 to TRBJ2-3; 9 bases are shared with TRBD2. In germline, CDR1 is SGHRS, CDR2 YFSETQ. After removal of 0 bases from V and 3 bases from J, the junction contained 5 bases not matched to a gene. The CDR3 runs 16 residues. CDR3 region: CASSLGGGGATDTQYF. CDR3 bases: TGCGCCAGCAGCTTGGGAGGCGGGGGGGCAACAGATACGCAGTATTTT.

This rearrangement joins TRBV7-6 to TRBJ1-5; tentatively, D is TRBD1 (6 bases). The CDR3 is 16 residues long. The germline V and J ends were trimmed by 0 bases and 1 base, with 10 bases remaining between them. Germline CDR1 reads SGHVS; CDR2 reads FNYEAQ. CDR3 loop: CASSLATGLSNQPQHF. Written as DNA, the CDR3 is TGTGCCAGCAGCTTAGCCACAGGGTTGAGCAATCAGCCCCAGCATTTT.

This chain links TRBV6-5 with TRBJ1-1; 7 nucleotides match TRBD1. The V gene end was trimmed by 8 bases and the J gene end by 1 base; junction bases not matched to a gene: 7. This CDR3 is built from 14 residues. Germline V gene data show CDR1 as MNHEY and CDR2 as SVGAGI. CDR3 sequence: CASCLGQANTEAFF. The CDR3 coding sequence is TGTGCCAGCTGCCTTGGACAGGCGAACACTGAAGCTTTCTTT.

The rearrangement uses TRBV2 and TRBJ1-2; 7 nucleotides agree with TRBD1. Germline-derived CDR1 and CDR2 are SNHLY and FYNNEI. V shed 8 bases and J 10 bases; nucleotides not matched to a gene: 13. The CDR3 sequence is 13 residues long. CDR3 in amino acids: CASGLFGTEIYTF. CDR3 nucleotides: TGTGCCAGCGGGCTATTCGGGACAGAAATCTACACCTTC.

The chain is built from TRBV9 and TRBJ2-5; 9 positions agree with TRBD1. V lost 3 bases to trimming and J lost 2 bases; unmatched junction nucleotides: 5. The CDR3 has 15 residues. CDR1 is SGDLS, CDR2 YYNGEE, per germline. The CDR3 protein is CASSGGGQGQETQYF. In nucleotides, the CDR3 is TGTGCCAGCAGCGGAGGTGGACAGGGGCAAGAGACCCAGTACTTC.

The rearrangement uses TRBV4-1 and TRBJ1-1; tentatively, D is TRBD1 (6 bases). The ends were cut back, 4 bases at V and 2 bases at J, with 8 bases in the middle. The CDR3 has 13 residues. Germline V gives CDR1 MGHRA, CDR2 YSYEKL. CDR3 loop: CASSRGQNTEAFF. The CDR3 bases are TGCGCCAGCAGCCGGGGACAAAACACTGAAGCTTTCTTT.

The V and J genes are TRBV20-1 and TRBJ1-4, with 10 bases aligning to TRBD1. The CDR3 contains 15 residues. The germline gives CDR1 DFQATT, CDR2 SNEGSKA (reference sequence). Trimming took 3 bases from V and 7 from J; bases not matched to a gene: 8. CDR3 residues: CSASGIGDRGEKLFF. CDR3 nucleotide sequence: TGCAGTGCTAGTGGGATCGGGGACAGGGGTGAAAAACTGTTTTTT.

The chain employs TRBV9 and TRBJ1-1; D gene uncertain. This CDR3 has 15 residues. The V end was cut by 1 base, the J end by 0 bases, with 10 bases between. Germline CDR1 reads SGDLS; CDR2 reads YYNGEE. The CDR3 DNA is TGTGCCAGCAGCGTATTTGGAGATCTGAACACTGAAGCTTTCTTT. Protein sequence: CASSVFGDLNTEAFF.

This clone has just a few counts. The rearrangement links TRBV2 to TRBJ1-1, with TRBD1 identical over 9 bases. Germline trimming cut 6 bases from V and 6 bases from J; bases unmatched to any gene: 8. The germline V gene encodes CDR1 SNHLY and CDR2 FYNNEI. The CDR3 loop spans 14 amino acids. CDR3 sequence (DNA): TGTGCCAGCAGAGAACAGGGGGCTTCTGCTGAAGCTTTCTTT. Encoded protein: CASREQGASAEAFF.

The chain links TRBV4-3 to TRBJ2-4, with TRBD1 matching 7 bases. CDR1 and CDR2 (germline): LGHNA, YSLEER. Trimming took 4 bases from V and 5 from J; bases not matched to a gene: 5. This CDR3 is built from 14 residues. CDR3 sequence (DNA): TGCGCCAGCAGCCGGACCGGACAGGAAAACATTCAGTACTTC. Translated: CASSRTGQENIQYF.

The rearrangement links TRBV5-1 to TRBJ1-5; 7 bases line up with TRBD1. CDR1 SGHRS and CDR2 YFSETQ come from the germline V gene. The CDR3 sequence is 16 residues long. Trimming took 4 bases from V and 1 from J; bases not matched to a gene: 8. CDR3 DNA sequence: TGCGCCAGCAGCCGAACTGACAGGGTCAGCAATCAGCCCCAGCATTTT. Its translation is CASSRTDRVSNQPQHF.

This clone has only one observation. V gene TRBV12-3 or TRBV12-4 combines with J gene TRBJ1-2; D possibly corresponds to TRBD1 (6 bases). CDR3 size: 13 residues. V was pared by 10 bases and J by 4 bases, with 16 bases between. CDR3 protein: CATQTRGGYGYTF. CDR3 coding DNA: TGTGCCACCCAAACGAGGGGGGGCTATGGCTACACCTTC.

The V gene is TRBV9, the J gene TRBJ1-2; D remains unclear. CDR3 length: 14 amino acids. Deletions cut 0 bases from V and 7 bases from J, with 13 bases between. Germline CDR1 reads SGDLS; CDR2 reads YYNGEE. As DNA, the CDR3 is TGTGCCAGCAGCGTAGAGCCCAATAGCGGTGGCTACACCTTC. The encoded protein is CASSVEPNSGGYTF.

This chain links TRBV27 with TRBJ1-2, with D perhaps matching TRBD1 (5 bases). Trimming removed 3 bases at V and 4 bases at J, with 12 bases between. The CDR3 is 14 amino acids. Germline CDR1 is MNHEY and CDR2 is SMNVEV (reference sequence). CDR3 nucleotide sequence: TGTGCCAGCAGTTTGATTGGGCAGGGCTATGGCTACACCTTC. This gives the protein CASSLIGQGYGYTF.

In this sample, this clone turned up once. The chain recombines TRBV19 with TRBJ1-3; D is possibly TRBD1 (6 bases). The CDR3 loop spans 14 amino acids. The V gene's germline CDR1 is LNHDA and CDR2 SQIVND (reference sequence). Trimming took off 3 bases at V and 3 bases at J, with 9 bases between the two ends. DNA for the CDR3: TGTGCCAGTAGTATCGGACAGCTTGGAAACACCATATATTTT. This translates into CASSIGQLGNTIYF.

On this clone itself: This sample includes further DNA sequences coding for the same CDR3. The V call is TRBV19, the J call TRBJ1-1; D gene unclear. Trimming removed 2 bases at V and 4 bases at J, with 11 bases between. The CDR3 totals 14 residues. Germline V gives CDR1 LNHDA, CDR2 SQIVND (reference sequence). The CDR3 here is CASSISSRGTEAFF. For the CDR3, the DNA is TGTGCCAGTAGTATATCATCCAGAGGCACTGAAGCTTTCTTT.

This sequence joins TRBV6-2 or TRBV6-3 and TRBJ2-1; 10 bases agree with TRBD2. V lost 2 bases and J lost 2; bases outside the gene matches: 9. This CDR3 contains 18 residues. CDR1 and CDR2 (germline): MNHEY, SVGEGT. DNA for the CDR3: TGTGCCAGCAGTTACCCTCTAGCGGGGGAATTTCCCTACAATGAGCAGTTCTTC. Translation: CASSYPLAGEFPYNEQFF.

The J gene is TRBJ1-2, the V gene TRBV2; D remains unclear. Between the trimmed V and J ends, which lost 2 bases and 4 bases, there was a span of 8 bases. Germline CDR1 is SNHLY and CDR2 is FYNNEI. The CDR3 extends over 13 amino acids. CDR3 DNA: TGTGCCAGCAGTGAATCGGCAGGCTATGGCTACACCTTC. Translating gives CASSESAGYGYTF.

The chain employs TRBV29-1 and TRBJ1-2; D is ambiguous. The CDR3 sequence is 15 residues long. The germline gives CDR1 SQVTM, CDR2 ANQGSEA. V was trimmed by 5 bases and J by 7 bases, leaving 23 bases between them. CDR3 nucleotide sequence: TGCAGCGTTCCAAGGTCGGAGCCACGAGGATCTGGCTACACCTTC. Translating gives CSVPRSEPRGSGYTF.

This sequence joins TRBV14 and TRBJ2-7; D perhaps matches TRBD1 (5 bases). With 3 bases removed from V and 2 bases from J, the gap between germline ends came to 11 bases. CDR1 and CDR2 (germline): SGHDN, FVKESK. The CDR3 is 14 amino acids. In nucleotides, the CDR3 is TGTGCCAGCAGCCAGGCGGTGGGGCCCTACGAGCAGTACGTC. This gives the protein CASSQAVGPYEQYV.

The chain carries TRBV2 and TRBJ1-1; tentative D call: TRBD1 (5 bases). The CDR3 runs 14 residues. Trimming shortened V by 6 bases and J by 5 bases, and 16 bases separated the two germline ends. Germline V gives CDR1 SNHLY, CDR2 FYNNEI. The CDR3 loop is CASRPDSKRTEAFF. CDR3 in DNA: TGTGCCAGCAGGCCAGACAGTAAAAGGACTGAAGCTTTCTTT.

CDR3 DNA: TGTGCCAGCAGCTTGGAAGACAGTTACGAGCAGTACTTC. As protein: CASSLEDSYEQYF. The chain uses TRBV5-4 and TRBJ2-7, with TRBD1 as a possible D gene (5 bases). The CDR3 is 13 residues long. Germline loops: CDR1 SGHNT, CDR2 YYREEE (reference sequence). With 0 bases removed from V and 4 bases from J, the gap between germline ends came to 8 bases.

The rearrangement uses TRBV2 and TRBJ2-7; the D is unclear. Per the germline V gene, CDR1 is SNHLY and CDR2 is FYNNEI. The CDR3 is 13 amino acids. Trimming took off 3 bases at V and 6 bases at J, with 12 bases between the two ends. CDR3 amino acids: CASSDVVDFEQYF. In DNA, the CDR3 is TGTGCCAGCAGTGACGTAGTTGATTTCGAGCAGTACTTC.

V usage is TRBV11-2 and J usage is TRBJ2-5; the match to TRBD2 covers 7 bases. Germline V gives CDR1 SGHAT, CDR2 FQNNGV. The CDR3 has 15 residues. The junction had 9 bases not matched to a gene; V was cut back by 6 bases and J by 2 bases. The CDR3 coding sequence is TGTGCCAGCAGTCTCGGGCGGGGGAGGCAAGAGACCCAGTACTTC. Residues: CASSLGRGRQETQYF. Variable domain in full (rest from reference TRBV11-2 and TRBJ2-5): EAGVAQSPRYKIIEKRQSVAFWCNPISGHATLYWYQQILGQGPKLLIQFQNNGVVDDSQLPKDRFSAERLKGVDSTLKIQPAKLEDSAVYLCASSLGRGRQETQYFGPGTRLLVL.